This T cell receptor beta chain was recorded in a study of blood T cell repertoires in COVID-19. Overall study context: COVID-19 samples collected from the United States, Italy and Spain covered acute and convalescent phases. In each case, the material was cDNA or gDNA derived from T cells, B-cell-depleted T cells, or PBMCs.

Original methodology: Scientists estimated how many nucleated cells there were by amplifying reference gene primers. This table comes from immunoSEQ multiplex PCR, and its TCRdb copy is limited to in-frame clones, with some not included. Clone size and V and J calls were adopted from that table, with D and trimming inferred from the DNA. The sample carries around 270,000 clones, about 89% recorded once. The CDR3 length is 18 residues. With 6 bases removed from V and 1 base from J, the gap between germline ends came to 23 bases. The chain carries TRBV23-1 and TRBJ2-3, with a tentative D call TRBD1 (6 bases). TRBV23-1 is annotated as an ORF whose role is uncertain. The receptor was isolated from a man between 35 and 55 years old with acute or convalescent COVID-19. Sequencing input: peripheral blood. For the CDR3, the DNA is TGCGCCAGCAGACGAACCCCCGGGACATCCAAGCGCACAGATACGCAGTATTTT. It is translated as CASRRTPGTSKRTDTQYF.